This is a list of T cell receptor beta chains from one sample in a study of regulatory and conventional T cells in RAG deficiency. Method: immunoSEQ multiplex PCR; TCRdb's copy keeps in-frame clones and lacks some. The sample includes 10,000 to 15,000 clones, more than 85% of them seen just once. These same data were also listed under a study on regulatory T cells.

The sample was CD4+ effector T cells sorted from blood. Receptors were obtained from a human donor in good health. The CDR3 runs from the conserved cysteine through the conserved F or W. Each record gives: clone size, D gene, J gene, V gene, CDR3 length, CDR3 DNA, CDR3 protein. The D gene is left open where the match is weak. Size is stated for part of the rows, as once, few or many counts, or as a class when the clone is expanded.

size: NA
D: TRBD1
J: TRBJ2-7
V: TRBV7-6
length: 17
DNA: TGTGCCAGCAGCTTAGTAGCCGGGACAGGGACAATCTACGAGCAGTACTTC
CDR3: CASSLVAGTGTIYEQYF

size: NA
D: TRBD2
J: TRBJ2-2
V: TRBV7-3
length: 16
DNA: TGTGCCAGCAGCCCGAGCGGGGGCCCTAACACCGGGGAGCTGTTTTTT
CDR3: CASSPSGGPNTGELFF

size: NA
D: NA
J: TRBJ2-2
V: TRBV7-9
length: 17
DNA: TGTGCCAGCAGCTTAGTCCCCTCGCGGGGATACACCGGGGAGCTGTTTTTT
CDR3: CASSLVPSRGYTGELFF

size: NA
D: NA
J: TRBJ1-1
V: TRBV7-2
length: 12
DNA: TGTGCCAGCAGCTTAGTGGGCAAACAAGCTTTCTTT
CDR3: CASSLVGKQAFF

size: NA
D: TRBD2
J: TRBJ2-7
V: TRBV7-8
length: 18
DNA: TGTGCCAGCAGCTTAACTAATACGGGAGGGGCGAGCTCCTACGAGCAGTACTTC
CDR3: CASSLTNTGGASSYEQYF

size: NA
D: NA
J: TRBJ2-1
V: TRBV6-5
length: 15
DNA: TGTGCCAGCAGGGGTCTGGCGGCGTCCTACAATGAGCAGTTCTTC
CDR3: CASRGLAASYNEQFF

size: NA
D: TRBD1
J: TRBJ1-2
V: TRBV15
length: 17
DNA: TGTGCCACCAGCAGAGAATTCCCGGGACAGTCGAACTATGGCTACACCTTC
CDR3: CATSREFPGQSNYGYTF

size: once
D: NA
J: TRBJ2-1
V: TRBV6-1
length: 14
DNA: TGTGCCAGCAGTGAAGCGGCATATTACAATGAGCAGTTCTTC
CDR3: CASSEAAYYNEQFF

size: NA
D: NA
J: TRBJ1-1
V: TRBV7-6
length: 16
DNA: TGTGCCAGCAGCCCAGAACTCGGACAGAGGAACACTGAAGCTTTCTTT
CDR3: CASSPELGQRNTEAFF

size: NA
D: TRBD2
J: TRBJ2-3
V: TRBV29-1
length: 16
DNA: TGCAGCGTTGGGTTTGGGACTAGCGGGGGAACAGATACGCAGTATTTT
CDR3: CSVGFGTSGGTDTQYF

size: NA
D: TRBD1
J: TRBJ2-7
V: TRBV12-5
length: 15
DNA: TGTGCTAGTGGTTTGGTACTGGGACAGGGCTACGAGCAGTACTTC
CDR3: CASGLVLGQGYEQYF

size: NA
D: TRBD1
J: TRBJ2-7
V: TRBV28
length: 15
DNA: TGTGCCAGCAGCCCGACAGGGTATAGCTCCTACGAGCAGTACTTC
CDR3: CASSPTGYSSYEQYF

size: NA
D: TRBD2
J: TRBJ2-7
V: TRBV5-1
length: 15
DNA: TGCGCCAGTACTAGCGGGCTCAACTCCCTCTACGAGCAGTACTTC
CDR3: CASTSGLNSLYEQYF

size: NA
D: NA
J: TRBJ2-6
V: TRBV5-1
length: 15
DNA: TGCGCCAGCAGTTGGGACACCTCTGGGGCCAACGTCCTGACTTTC
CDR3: CASSWDTSGANVLTF